The clone carrying this T cell receptor beta chain was counted between two and nine times. These data belong to a study of shared clonotypes between healthy human individuals. In germline, CDR1 is SGHRS, CDR2 YFSETQ. The junction had 3 bases not matched to a gene; V was cut back by 3 bases and J by 4 bases. The CDR3 spans 13 residues. Clones were sequenced by immunoSEQ multiplex PCR, and TCRdb holds only the in-frame ones, with some missing. Here the sample spans about 480,000 clones, 75% to 80% being singletons. This sequence was found in a middle-aged woman in good health. Some clones in this sample may be carry-over from other donors' samples. Sequencing used PBMCs. The chain recombines TRBV5-1 with TRBJ1-1, with TRBD1 identical over 7 bases. The CDR3: CASSSGQLTEAFF. The CDR3 DNA reads as TGCGCCAGCAGCTCGGGACAGCTCACTGAAGCTTTCTTT.